This T cell receptor beta chain came from a study of blood T cells in healthy people across ages. The authors ran a second PCR of about 6 to 11 cycles using a sample-barcoded 5' primer and a J-beta primer mix. Every cDNA molecule bore a tag from a template-switch adaptor containing 12 random nucleotides. From the 5' RACE reads, TCRdb called clonotypes with MiXCR, one entry per CDR3 protein. This sample has 910,000 or so distinct CDR3 sequences, with roughly 51% found just once. As for this clonotype: The antigen is unknown.

Individuals who donated were healthy Caucasians from Russia aged about 6 to 90. Whole-study results and caveats: A conclusive naive versus antigen-experienced comparison was prevented by the unsorted PBMCs. Fewer expanded clones and more diversity marked long-lived versus aged donors.

The TCR originated in a woman in her sixties in good health. The sample comprised blood.

CDR3 amino acids: CASSEGLFPRDPSTDTQYF. The DNA for the CDR3 is TGTGCCAGCAGTGAAGGCCTTTTCCCTAGAGACCCTAGCACAGATACGCAGTATTTT. This rearrangement joins TRBV2 to TRBJ2-3, with D uncertain. Germline V gives CDR1 SNHLY, CDR2 FYNNEI. Trimming removed 1 base from V and 0 bases from J, with 20 bases in between. This CDR3 comprises 19 residues.